In its sample, the clone carrying this T cell receptor (beta chain) was seen once. Germline CDR1 reads SGDLS; CDR2 reads YYNGEE. The CDR3 consists of 14 residues. Trimming pared 0 bases from V and 4 bases from J, leaving 7 bases between. The data were taken from a study of cytomegalovirus exposure and HLA in healthy donors. TCRdb's table, derived via immunoSEQ multiplex PCR, lists solely in-frame clones and lacks some. The table records some 120,000 clones, more than 75% of them present only once. This TCR came from a woman younger than 45 in good health and CMV-seronegative. The V gene is TRBV9, the J gene TRBJ2-2; perhaps TRBD2 as D (5 bases). The material sequenced was PBMCs. The CDR3 here is CASSVGGFTGELFF. The CDR3 DNA sequence: TGTGCCAGCAGCGTAGGAGGGTTCACCGGGGAGCTGTTTTTT.